The sample holds a few counts of the clone carrying this T cell receptor (beta chain). The CDR3 contains 14 residues. V shed 3 bases, J shed 6 bases, and the junction held 5 bases outside the gene matches. Germline V gives CDR1 MRHNA, CDR2 SNTAGT. These data come from a study of cytomegalovirus exposure and HLA in healthy donors. 13 Jbeta primers and 60 Vbeta primers were used for the PCR. Sequencing used immunoSEQ multiplex PCR; TCRdb keeps in-frame clones, though not all of them. The table shows 100,000 to 150,000 clones, with over 15% occurring only once. Specimen: PBMCs. The gene calls are TRBV6-4 and TRBJ1-1; the match to TRBD1 covers 9 bases. The sequence was collected from a young woman in good health and CMV-seronegative. In DNA form, the CDR3 reads TGTGCCAGCAGTGAGACAGGGGGAGCGGCTGAAGCTTTCTTT. Translated, it gives CASSETGGAAEAFF.